Listed below are T cell receptor beta chains from one sample, sequenced in a study of low-dose radiotherapy and immunotherapy resistance in tumors. TCRdb recomputed calls from the reads with MiXCR, one row per CDR3 protein. The table lists around 80,000 distinct CDR3 sequences, under 20% of them singletons. Sequences were derived from PBMCs, sampled after low-dose radiotherapy plus immunotherapy. These TCRs come from a male donor with prostate cancer. Each CDR3 is given with its conserved first and last residue. A D gene is named only where the DNA matches it firmly. Rows give clone size only sometimes, using once, few, many, or a class for an expanded clone.

CSVRLAASTDTQYF,TGCAGCGTTCGGCTAGCGGCTAGCACAGATACGCAGTATTTT,TRBV29-1,many,TRBJ2-3,TRBD2
CSALPMADYGYTF,TGCAGTGCTCTACCCATGGCTGACTATGGCTACACCTTC,TRBV20-1,many,TRBJ1-2,-
CASRSTSGRAFYNEQFF,TGTGCCAGCAGATCGACTAGCGGGAGGGCTTTTTACAATGAGCAGTTCTTC,TRBV7-2,many,TRBJ2-1,TRBD2
CASSYERQGGRGNEKLFF,TGTGCCAGCAGTTACGAACGACAGGGGGGAAGAGGAAATGAAAAACTGTTTTTT,TRBV6-2/TRBV6-3,many,TRBJ1-4,TRBD1
CAISESYLSYEQYF,TGTGCCATCAGTGAGTCGTACCTCTCCTACGAGCAGTACTTC,TRBV10-3,many,TRBJ2-7,-
CASSQGQAVLDEQFF,TGCGCCAGCAGCCAAGGGCAGGCTGTATTGGATGAGCAGTTCTTC,TRBV4-3,many,TRBJ2-1,-
CASRRSTGPQETQYF,TGTGCCAGCCGCCGATCGACAGGGCCCCAAGAGACCCAGTACTTC,TRBV12-3/TRBV12-4,few,TRBJ2-5,TRBD1
CASSQARGQPSQPQHF,TGTGCCAGCAGCCAAGCTCGGGGACAGCCGTCCCAGCCCCAGCATTTT,TRBV4-2,many,TRBJ1-5,TRBD1
CASSKKPGHLSYEQYF,TGTGCCAGTAGTAAAAAACCGGGACACCTCTCCTACGAGCAGTACTTC,TRBV19,many,TRBJ2-7,-
CASSFRNEQFF,TGTGCCAGCAGCTTCCGGAATGAGCAGTTCTTC,TRBV5-8,many,TRBJ2-1,-
CASSLDRNQPQHF,TGTGCCAGCAGTTTGGACAGGAATCAGCCCCAGCATTTT,TRBV12-3/TRBV12-4,many,TRBJ1-5,TRBD1
CASSPRGPEAFF,TGTGCCAGCAGCCCCCGAGGGCCTGAAGCTTTCTTT,TRBV7-9,many,TRBJ1-1,-
CASSFFSSGNEQFF,TGTGCCAGCAGTTTTTTTAGCTCCGGCAATGAGCAGTTCTTC,TRBV28,many,TRBJ2-1,-
CASSRRQGTDTQYF,TGTGCCAGCAGCCGGAGACAGGGAACAGATACGCAGTATTTT,TRBV14,many,TRBJ2-3,TRBD1
CSARWTAGEQFF,TGCAGTGCTAGATGGACGGCGGGAGAGCAGTTCTTC,TRBV20-1,many,TRBJ2-1,-
CASSLPSSYEQYF,TGTGCCAGCAGCTTACCCAGCTCCTACGAGCAGTACTTC,TRBV7-2,many,TRBJ2-7,-
CASSSARAIHSPLHF,TGTGCCAGCAGTTCGGCCAGGGCGATACATTCACCCCTCCACTTT,TRBV28,many,TRBJ1-6,-
CASSIGVSSYEQYF,TGTGCCAGTAGTATAGGCGTCAGCTCCTACGAGCAGTACTTC,TRBV19,-,TRBJ2-7,-
CSVERTSGTEQFF,TGCAGCGTTGAAAGGACTAGCGGAACTGAGCAGTTCTTC,TRBV29-1,many,TRBJ2-1,TRBD2
CASSYGFSRGSEQYF,TGTGCCAGCAGTTACGGCTTTTCGCGGGGCAGCGAGCAGTACTTC,TRBV6-6,many,TRBJ2-7,-
CASTRDGSGTGELFF,TGTGCCAGCACCCGTGATGGGAGCGGCACCGGGGAGCTGTTTTTT,TRBV6-5,many,TRBJ2-2,-
CASSTDRSSYEQYF,TGTGCCAGCAGCACTGACAGGAGCTCCTACGAGCAGTACTTC,TRBV5-1,many,TRBJ2-7,-
CASSQGGSIKNEQFF,TGTGCCAGCAGCCAGGGCGGGAGCATAAAAAATGAGCAGTTCTTC,TRBV4-2,many,TRBJ2-1,TRBD2
CASRDGSSQPQHF,TGTGCCAGCCGGGACGGGTCGAGTCAGCCCCAGCATTTT,TRBV6-2/TRBV6-3,many,TRBJ1-5,-
CASSFPHIYGYTF,TGTGCCAGCAGCTTCCCCCACATCTATGGCTACACCTTC,TRBV7-9,-,TRBJ1-2,-
CATGWNEQFF,TGTGCCACCGGCTGGAATGAGCAGTTCTTC,TRBV6-2/TRBV6-3,many,TRBJ2-1,-
CASTTQPGSYEQYF,TGCGCCAGCACCACCCAGCCCGGCTCCTACGAGCAGTACTTC,TRBV5-1,many,TRBJ2-7,-
CASSVRTGGELFF,TGCGCCAGCAGCGTCCGGACTGGCGGGGAGCTGTTTTTT,TRBV5-1,many,TRBJ2-2,-
CASSYRKREQYF,TGTGCCAGCAGTTACCGAAAGCGGGAGCAGTACTTC,TRBV6-2/TRBV6-3,many,TRBJ2-7,-
CASSQDVGGRGTGELFF,TGTGCCAGCAGCCAAGATGTTGGGGGGCGCGGAACCGGGGAGCTGTTTTTT,TRBV14,many,TRBJ2-2,-
CASSYAGRSYEQYF,TGTGCCAGCAGTTATGCGGGTCGTTCCTACGAGCAGTACTTC,TRBV27,-,TRBJ2-7,-
CSAPTGSGIKETQYF,TGCAGTGCCCCCACAGGTAGCGGGATAAAAGAGACCCAGTACTTC,TRBV20-1,many,TRBJ2-5,TRBD2
CASSLAGQGALGEAFF,TGCGCCAGCAGCTTGGCGGGACAGGGGGCGCTGGGTGAAGCTTTCTTT,TRBV5-1,-,TRBJ1-1,TRBD1
CASSYYPVPLHF,TGTGCCAGCAGTTACTATCCGGTACCCCTCCACTTT,TRBV6-2/TRBV6-3,many,TRBJ1-6,-
CASRPPDRVWYEQYF,TGTGCCAGCAGACCCCCGGACAGGGTTTGGTACGAGCAGTACTTC,TRBV28,-,TRBJ2-7,TRBD1
CAITSGLTDTQYF,TGTGCCATCACATCAGGGCTCACAGATACGCAGTATTTT,TRBV10-3,many,TRBJ2-3,-
CSVGYSFYGYTF,TGCAGCGTTGGATACTCTTTCTATGGCTACACCTTC,TRBV29-1,many,TRBJ1-2,-
CASSFVGEFSNEQFF,TGTGCCAGCAGTTTTGTGGGGGAGTTTAGCAATGAGCAGTTCTTC,TRBV27,many,TRBJ2-1,-
CASSPTRGTGELFF,TGTGCCAGCAGCCCTACTCGTGGCACCGGGGAGCTGTTTTTT,TRBV11-2,many,TRBJ2-2,-
CATGQGRNNEQFF,TGTGCCACCGGACAGGGGAGGAACAATGAGCAGTTCTTC,TRBV10-3,many,TRBJ2-1,TRBD1
CASSQLQGQPQHF,TGTGCCAGCAGCCAGCTCCAGGGTCAGCCCCAGCATTTT,TRBV3-1,few,TRBJ1-5,-
CASTPKHLGLPGELFF,TGTGCCAGCACCCCCAAGCACCTAGGGTTACCCGGGGAGCTGTTTTTT,TRBV7-3,many,TRBJ2-2,-
CSASPGQASNQPQHF,TGCAGTGCTAGCCCGGGACAGGCTAGCAATCAGCCCCAGCATTTT,TRBV20-1,many,TRBJ1-5,TRBD1
CASSQDLAGSIYEQYF,TGCGCCAGCAGCCAAGACCTGGCGGGATCGATCTACGAGCAGTACTTC,TRBV4-1,-,TRBJ2-7,-
CASSFGGYEQYF,TGTGCCAGCAGTTTCGGCGGCTACGAGCAGTACTTC,TRBV12-3/TRBV12-4,once,TRBJ2-7,-
CASSLVLGELFF,TGCGCCAGCAGCTTGGTACTCGGGGAGCTGTTTTTT,TRBV5-1,many,TRBJ2-2,-